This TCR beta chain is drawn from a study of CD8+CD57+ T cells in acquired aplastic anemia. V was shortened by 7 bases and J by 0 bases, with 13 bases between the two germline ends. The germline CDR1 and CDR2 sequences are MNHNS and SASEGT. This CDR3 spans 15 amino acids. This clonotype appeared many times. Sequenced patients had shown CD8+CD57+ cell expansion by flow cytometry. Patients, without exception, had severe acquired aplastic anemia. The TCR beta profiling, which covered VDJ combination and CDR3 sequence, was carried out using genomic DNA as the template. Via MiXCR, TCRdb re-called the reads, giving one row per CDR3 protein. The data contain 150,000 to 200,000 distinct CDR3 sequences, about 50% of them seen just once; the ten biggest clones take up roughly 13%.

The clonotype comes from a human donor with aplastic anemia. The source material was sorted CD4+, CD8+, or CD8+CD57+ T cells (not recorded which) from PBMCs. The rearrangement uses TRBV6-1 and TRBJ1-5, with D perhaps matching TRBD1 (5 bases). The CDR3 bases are TGTGCCAGCAAGGGTTCGGGGGATAGCAATCAGCCCCAGCATTTT. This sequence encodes CASKGSGDSNQPQHF.